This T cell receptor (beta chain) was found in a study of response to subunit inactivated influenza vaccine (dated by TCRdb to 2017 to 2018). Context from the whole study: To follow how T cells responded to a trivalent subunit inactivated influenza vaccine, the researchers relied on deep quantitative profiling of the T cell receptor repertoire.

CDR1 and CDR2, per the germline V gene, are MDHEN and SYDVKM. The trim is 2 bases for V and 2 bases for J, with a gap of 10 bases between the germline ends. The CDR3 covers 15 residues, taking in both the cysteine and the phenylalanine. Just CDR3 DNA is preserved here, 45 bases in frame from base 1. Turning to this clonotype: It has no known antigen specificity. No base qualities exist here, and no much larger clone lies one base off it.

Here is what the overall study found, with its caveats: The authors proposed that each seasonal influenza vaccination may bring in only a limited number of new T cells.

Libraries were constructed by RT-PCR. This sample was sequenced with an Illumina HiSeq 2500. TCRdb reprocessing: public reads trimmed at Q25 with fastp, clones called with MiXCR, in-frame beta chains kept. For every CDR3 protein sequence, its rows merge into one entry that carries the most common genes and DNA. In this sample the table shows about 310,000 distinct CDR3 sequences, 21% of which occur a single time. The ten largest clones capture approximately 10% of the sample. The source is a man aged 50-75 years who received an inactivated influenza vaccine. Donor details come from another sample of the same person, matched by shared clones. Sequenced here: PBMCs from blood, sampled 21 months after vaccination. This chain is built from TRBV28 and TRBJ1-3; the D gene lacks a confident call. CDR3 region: CASSLQPSAGNTIYF. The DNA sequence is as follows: TGTGCCAGCAGTTTACAGCCCTCCGCTGGAAACACCATATATTTT.